This TCR beta chain is drawn from a study of T cells expressing NK-cell markers. As for the study in general: CD3+CD56+NKG2C+, CD3+CD56+NKG2C- and CD3+CD56-NKG2C+ T cells, once sorted, supplied the TCR beta repertoires. Overall study findings and caveats: Questions lingered over whether expanded NKG2C+ T cell clones were HCMV-specific. Where a handful of donors were concerned, these clonotypes also led the CD3+CD56-NKG2C+ fraction.

Using the 5' RACE reads, TCRdb records one entry per CDR3 protein without DNA. The sample's table shows 150,000 to 200,000 distinct CDR3 sequences. Remarks on this clonotype: Its antigen is still unknown.

CDR1 and CDR2 from the germline V gene are LNHDA and SQIVND (reference sequence). This CDR3 spans 14 amino acids. The receptor comes from a man aged 18-75 years in good health. The genes are TRBV19 and TRBJ2-6. The sample consisted of blood T cells: a sorted CD56 or NKG2C T cell subset, CD4+ or CD8+ T cells, or bulk PBMC T cells (not recorded which). CDR3: CASSRGTGANVLTF.